Listed below are T cell receptor beta chains from one sample, sequenced in a study of T-cell reconstitution after alpha-beta-depleted transplantation in children. TCRdb itself ran the PCR reads through MiXCR, one entry per CDR3 protein. The data show about 60,000 distinct CDR3 sequences, about 40% seen once. Sequenced material: PBMCs, mostly from graft donor cells, taken 360 days after TCRalphabeta/CD19-depleted stem cell transplant. These receptors were collected from a male patient younger than 18 who had a stem cell transplant for acute lymphoblastic leukemia, so the T cells may come from the graft donor. Each CDR3 is given without its conserved first and last residue. The order of the fields is J gene, V gene, CDR3 protein.

>TRBJ2-7|TRBV12-3/TRBV12-4
ASSLDRGAVYEQY
>TRBJ2-7|TRBV4-3
ASSQGTRPYEQY
>TRBJ1-1|TRBV28
ASSLLPNTEAF
>TRBJ1-4|TRBV21-1
ASSKSCGVTFNEKLF
>TRBJ1-5|TRBV3-1
ASSQGGARQPQH
>TRBJ1-1|TRBV5-1
ASSSTGAANTEAF
>TRBJ2-1|TRBV27
AIRRYRLGEQF
>TRBJ1-3|TRBV29-1
SVDLWAVSGNTIY
>TRBJ2-7|TRBV20-1
SARDPGQGDYEQY
>TRBJ2-7|TRBV6-1
ASSEGYSYEQY
>TRBJ2-2|TRBV5-5
ASSLWAGRDTGELF
>TRBJ2-3|TRBV7-9
ASSPEGAGYTDTQY
>TRBJ2-7|TRBV2
ASSERGAGAFYEQY
>TRBJ2-7|TRBV12-3/TRBV12-4
ASRRDSSSYEQY
>TRBJ2-5|TRBV5-1
ASSLPLLAGEETQY
>TRBJ2-3|TRBV7-8
ASSSFTDTQY
>TRBJ2-7|TRBV28
ASSETNRGTEQY
>TRBJ2-7|TRBV5-1
ASRDRVSYEQY
>TRBJ2-5|TRBV5-1
ASSSPGPSSETQY
>TRBJ2-2|TRBV4-1
ASSQDFGPRGELF
>TRBJ2-3|TRBV7-9
ASSHAGVTDTQY
>TRBJ2-3|TRBV7-2
ASSLGQGTDTQY
>TRBJ2-5|TRBV10-3
AISEGGQWETQY
>TRBJ2-2|TRBV11-2
ASSLHIEGAGELF
>TRBJ2-1|TRBV12-3/TRBV12-4
ASSPQGPEQF
>TRBJ2-7|TRBV28
ASSFSPRTGAFSYEQY
>TRBJ2-4|TRBV7-2
ASSSARRSDIQY
>TRBJ2-3|TRBV7-2
ASSLDRASPTDTQY
>TRBJ2-1|TRBV29-1
SAPTDSSYNEQF
>TRBJ2-5|TRBV5-1
ASSLGTTQETQY
>TRBJ2-4|TRBV12-3/TRBV12-4
ASSFQGRGRGNIQY
>TRBJ2-1|TRBV19
ASKTSGHNEQF
>TRBJ2-1|TRBV7-8
ASSLEVYNEQF
>TRBJ1-5|TRBV13
ASSLGRGRQPQH
>TRBJ2-5|TRBV24-1
ATSERGHLEETQY
>TRBJ2-3|TRBV7-8
ASSRFTGDTQY
>TRBJ2-7|TRBV14
ASRRQAPSSYEQY
>TRBJ2-5|TRBV27
ASSHPKETQY
>TRBJ2-2|TRBV12-3/TRBV12-4
ASTLYPWTRSNTGELF
>TRBJ2-3|TRBV2
ASKGQTSTDTQY
>TRBJ2-7|TRBV11-1
ASSLGTTYEQY
>TRBJ2-5|TRBV12-3/TRBV12-4
ASSTGTGQETQY
>TRBJ2-1|TRBV12-3/TRBV12-4
ASSFQGGGYNEQF
>TRBJ2-5|TRBV29-1
SVEKTSKGLPQETQY
>TRBJ2-2|TRBV4-3
ASSQTGRDTGELF
>TRBJ1-4|TRBV20-1
SARDQGGTEKLF
>TRBJ2-3|TRBV27
ASSLLTDTQY
>TRBJ2-7|TRBV4-1
ASSLNTGPSYEQY
>TRBJ2-7|TRBV7-2
ASSIGGSPAYEQY
>TRBJ2-7|TRBV12-3/TRBV12-4
ASSQSLEQY
>TRBJ2-1|TRBV4-3
ASSQDRTSGGAGEQF
>TRBJ2-7|TRBV6-1
ASSPTSGGTYEQY
>TRBJ1-4|TRBV20-1
SALDSNEKLF
>TRBJ1-2|TRBV4-1
ASSQEPGLLVSYGYT
>TRBJ2-3|TRBV20-1
SARGLAGGEY